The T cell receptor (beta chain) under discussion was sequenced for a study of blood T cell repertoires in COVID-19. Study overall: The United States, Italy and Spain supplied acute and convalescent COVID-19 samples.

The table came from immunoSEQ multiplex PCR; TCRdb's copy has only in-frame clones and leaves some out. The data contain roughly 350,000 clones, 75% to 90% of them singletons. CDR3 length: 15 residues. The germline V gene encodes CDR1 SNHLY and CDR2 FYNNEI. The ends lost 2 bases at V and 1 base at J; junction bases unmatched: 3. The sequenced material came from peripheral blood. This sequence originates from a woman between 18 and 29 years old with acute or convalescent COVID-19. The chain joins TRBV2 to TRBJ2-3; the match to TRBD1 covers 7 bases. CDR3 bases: TGTGCCAGCAGTGAAATTACAGGGGGCACAGATACGCAGTATTTT. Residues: CASSEITGGTDTQYF.